A single sample gave rise to the 4 T cell receptor beta chains below, sequenced in a study of blood T cell repertoires in COVID-19. Assay: immunoSEQ multiplex PCR; the TCRdb copy retains only in-frame clones and omits some. The table lists 130,000 to 150,000 clones, approximately 80% of them singletons. Sequenced material: peripheral blood. These receptors were taken from a man in his sixties with active or convalescent COVID-19.

A few counts support this clone. The chain links TRBV6-4 to TRBJ1-5; a possible D gene is TRBD1 (5 bases). V dropped 0 bases and J dropped 0 bases, with 9 bases sitting between them. CDR1 is MRHNA, CDR2 SNTAGT, per germline. The CDR3 contains 16 residues. The CDR3: CASSDSQGRSNQPQHF. Here the CDR3 DNA reads TGTGCCAGCAGTGACTCCCAGGGTCGTAGCAATCAGCCCCAGCATTTT.

J is TRBJ1-1 and V is TRBV11-3; 7 bases are a match to TRBD1. V shed 5 bases and J 4 bases; nucleotides not matched to a gene: 4. This CDR3 has 13 amino acids. Germline V gives CDR1 SGHNT, CDR2 YENEEA. The CDR3 DNA sequence: TGTGCCAGCAGCGCCCGGACAGGCACTGAAGCTTTCTTT. Its protein product is CASSARTGTEAFF.

This chain joins TRBV18 and TRBJ1-2; 12 positions match TRBD1. The J segment lost 8 bases and the V segment lost 3 bases, leaving 4 bases of the junction unmatched. Germline values: CDR1 KGHSH, CDR2 LQKENI. The CDR3 contains 14 residues. The CDR3 region has the DNA TGTGCCAGCTCACCGCGGGGACAGGGGGCCGGCTACACCTTC. It is translated as CASSPRGQGAGYTF.

The chain has TRBV5-5 and TRBJ2-5, with D hard to call. There are 14 residues in the CDR3. Germline V gene sequence: CDR1 SGHKS, CDR2 YYEKEE (reference sequence). With 4 bases removed from V and 1 base from J, the gap between germline ends came to 11 bases. The CDR3 region is CASSPFAVQETQYF. For the CDR3, the DNA is TGTGCCAGCAGCCCCTTCGCGGTCCAAGAGACCCAGTACTTC.